The next 3 T cell receptor beta chains were all read from a single sample in a study of blood T cell repertoires in COVID-19. Some clones are missing from TCRdb's copy, which holds only in-frame ones; the method was immunoSEQ multiplex PCR. The table lists about 90,000 clones, 85% to 95% of them singletons. Sequencing was carried out using peripheral blood. These receptors were taken from a human donor with active COVID-19. The donor label of this sample is uncertain.

The rearrangement uses TRBV5-6 and TRBJ1-6; D unresolved. This CDR3 has 17 amino acids. Trimming stripped 4 bases from V and 9 bases from J, with 23 bases between. Germline V CDR1 and CDR2: SGHDT, YYEEEE. The CDR3 reads CASSRRVDPFPISPLHF. The CDR3 DNA follows: TGTGCCAGCAGCCGGCGGGTCGATCCCTTTCCGATTTCACCCCTCCACTTT.

The CDR3 DNA sequence: TGTGCCAGCAGCGAAGGGACTAGCGGGACCCTTTTCCGCACAGATACGCAGTATTTT. Translation gives CASSEGTSGTLFRTDTQYF. This chain connects TRBV4-2 to TRBJ2-3; 13 bases are a match to TRBD2. Germline assignment: CDR1 LGHNA and CDR2 YNFKEQ. This CDR3 is 19 amino acids long. With V trimmed by 5 bases and J by 1 base, 12 bases remained unmatched.

This rearrangement joins TRBV3-1 (or the pseudogene TRBV3-2) to TRBJ1-5, with a weak D call TRBD1 (6 bases). This CDR3 comprises 15 residues. V lost 1 base and J lost 2, with 9 bases in between. Germline CDR1 and CDR2: LGHDT and YNNKEL (reference sequence). The CDR3 here is CASSQGTEGNQPQHF. For the CDR3, the DNA is TGTGCCAGCAGCCAAGGGACAGAGGGCAATCAGCCCCAGCATTTT.